What follows are 27 T cell receptor beta chains derived from one specimen sequenced in a study of blood T cell repertoires in COVID-19. Some clones are missing from TCRdb's copy, which holds only in-frame ones; the method was immunoSEQ multiplex PCR. The sample includes 390,000 or so clones, around 89% of them seen just once. Material for sequencing was peripheral blood. These receptors all stem from a man in his late teens or twenties with active or convalescent COVID-19.

This clone showed up just once. The chain combines TRBV7-9 with TRBJ2-1; a weak D match, TRBD2 (6 bases). Germline V gene data show CDR1 as SEHNR and CDR2 as FQNEAQ (reference sequence). The CDR3 covers 12 residues. Trimming removed 5 bases at V and 12 bases at J, with 14 bases between. This CDR3 reads CASSPSDGLQFF. CDR3 DNA: TGTGCCAGCAGCCCTAGCGACGGGCTGCAGTTCTTC.

This chain connects TRBV9 to TRBJ2-3; possible D gene TRBD1, 6 bases. CDR1 and CDR2 (germline): SGDLS, YYNGEE. Trimming took 7 bases from V and 4 from J, leaving 16 bases between them. The CDR3 length is 14 residues. CDR3 nucleotides: TGTGCCAGCGCTCATGGGGGCGTTCCAGATACGCAGTATTTT. Translating it yields CASAHGGVPDTQYF.

CDR3 DNA: TGTGCCACCAGTGGTGGGACTAGCGGAAACCTGTGGGATGAGCAGTTCTTC. Protein sequence: CATSGGTSGNLWDEQFF. V usage is TRBV24-1 and J usage is TRBJ2-1; 11 nucleotides agree with TRBD2. CDR3 length: 17 amino acids. Trimming removed 5 bases from V and 8 bases from J; junction bases left unmatched: 13. CDR1 is KGHDR and CDR2 is SFDVKD in the germline V gene.

This clone appeared once. The chain employs TRBV19 and TRBJ2-7, with 10 bases identical to TRBD1. V lost 6 bases, J lost 2 bases, and 1 base stayed unmatched. The CDR3 sequence is 13 residues long. Looked up from germline, CDR1 is LNHDA and CDR2 is SQIVND (reference sequence). This chain's CDR3 is CASRGTGAYEQYF. The CDR3 DNA sequence: TGTGCCAGTAGAGGGACAGGGGCCTACGAGCAGTACTTC.

The rearrangement links TRBV28 to TRBJ1-5; possibly TRBD1 for D (5 bases). In germline, CDR1 is MDHEN, CDR2 SYDVKM. This CDR3 has 14 amino acids. V gave up 5 bases and J gave up 7 bases, with 15 bases separating them. In DNA, the CDR3 is TGTGCCAGCAGTCTGATGCAGGGATTACAGCCCCAGCATTTT. Residues: CASSLMQGLQPQHF.

The chain employs TRBV29-1 and TRBJ1-2; D remains unclear. The CDR3 is 12 amino acids. Germline V gene data show CDR1 as SQVTM and CDR2 as ANQGSEA. Deletions cut 3 bases from V and 4 bases from J, with 9 bases between. DNA for the CDR3: TGCAGCGTTGAGTCCCTTCTCTATGGCTACACCTTC. This encodes CSVESLLYGYTF. Looking up the rest from reference TRBV29-1 and TRBJ1-2 gives the full variable domain: SAVISQKPSRDICQRGTSLTIQCQVDSQVTMMFWYRQQPGQSLTLIATANQGSEATYESGFVIDKFPISRPNLTFSTLTVSNMSPEDSSIYLCSVESLLYGYTFGSGTRLTVV.

This clone appeared a single time. The chain carries TRBV28 and TRBJ1-5; weak D call: TRBD1 (6 bases). This CDR3 has 16 residues. V was cut by 6 bases and J by 0 bases, with 15 bases left in between. CDR1 is MDHEN and CDR2 is SYDVKM in the germline V gene. For the CDR3, the DNA is TGTGCCAGCAGAGACCAAGGGGGAAGTAGCAATCAGCCCCAGCATTTT. This gives the protein CASRDQGGSSNQPQHF.

The chain's CDR3 is CASSLGLLLYEQYF. The CDR3 nucleotides are TGTGCCAGCAGCTTGGGACTTCTACTCTACGAGCAGTACTTC. The rearrangement joins TRBV7-2 to TRBJ2-7, with TRBD2 as a possible D gene (6 bases). V lost 3 bases and J lost 3, with 12 bases in between. Germline CDR1 is SGHTA and CDR2 is FQGNSA. This CDR3 contains 14 residues.

The chain is built from TRBV6-5 and TRBJ1-2, with D maybe TRBD1 (6 bases). Germline CDR1 is MNHEY and CDR2 is SVGAGI. CDR3 length equals 13 residues. Trimming pared 6 bases from V and 4 bases from J, leaving 12 bases between. The CDR3 protein is CASSPEQGYGYTF. In nucleotides, the CDR3 is TGTGCCAGCAGCCCCGAACAGGGCTATGGCTACACCTTC.

The chain links TRBV5-4 to TRBJ2-7; 7 bases fit TRBD2. CDR1 is SGHNT, CDR2 YYREEE, per germline (reference sequence). V lost 4 bases to trimming and J lost 5 bases; unmatched junction nucleotides: 12. The CDR3 spans 15 residues. The CDR3 region is CASSPDRRESHEQYF. The CDR3 region has the DNA TGTGCCAGCAGCCCTGATCGGCGGGAGTCCCACGAGCAGTACTTC.

The chain couples TRBV6-5 to TRBJ1-4; 9 bases match TRBD1. The germline V gene has CDR1 MNHEY and CDR2 SVGAGI. J lost 5 bases, V lost 4 bases, and 5 bases had no gene match. This CDR3 spans 15 amino acids. CDR3 in amino acids: CASSLQGARNEKLFF. The CDR3 nucleotides read TGTGCCAGCAGTTTACAGGGGGCACGAAATGAAAAACTGTTTTTT.

V and J are TRBV28 and TRBJ2-2; a possible D gene is TRBD2 (5 bases). CDR3 size: 13 residues. The V end lost 2 bases, the J end lost 5 bases, and 6 bases lay between the germline ends. The germline gives CDR1 MDHEN, CDR2 SYDVKM. DNA of the CDR3: TGTGCCAGCAGTTTACCGGGGACCGGGGAGCTGTTTTTT. This sequence encodes CASSLPGTGELFF.

V is TRBV19 and J is TRBJ2-5; 10 bases agree with TRBD2. The CDR3 runs to 18 residues. CDR1 is LNHDA and CDR2 is SQIVND in the germline V gene (reference sequence). V was clipped by 2 bases and J by 0 bases; unmatched bases: 9. CDR3 residues: CASSISSGGAGYQETQYF. In nucleotides, the CDR3 is TGTGCCAGTAGTATATCCAGCGGGGGGGCCGGGTACCAAGAGACCCAGTACTTC.

The CDR3 DNA is TGTGCCAGCAGCCACGGACTAGCGGGGGGGATCTCCTACGAGCAGTACTTC. As protein: CASSHGLAGGISYEQYF. The gene calls are TRBV3-1 (or the pseudogene TRBV3-2) and TRBJ2-7; 15 bases map to TRBD2. The CDR3 is 17 residues long. The V segment lost 3 bases and the J segment 0 bases; nucleotides outside the gene matches: 3. CDR1 is LGHDT, CDR2 YNNKEL, per germline (reference sequence).

The gene calls are TRBV7-2 and TRBJ2-2; TRBD1 matches at 9 bases. The CDR3 runs 15 residues. Germline assignment: CDR1 SGHTA and CDR2 FQGNSA. V was clipped by 5 bases and J by 6 bases; unmatched bases: 7. CDR3 DNA sequence: TGTGCCAGCAGCGCTTACAGGGGGCTGGCCGGGGAGCTGTTTTTT. Amino acid sequence: CASSAYRGLAGELFF.

Comment on this clone: The sample holds other DNA sequences that translate to the same CDR3. The chain joins TRBV5-1 to TRBJ2-7; TRBD1 matches at 12 bases. V lost 0 bases, J lost 7 bases, and 5 bases stayed unmatched. CDR3 length equals 15 residues. Germline values: CDR1 SGHRS, CDR2 YFSETQ. The CDR3 nucleotides are TGCGCCAGCAGCTTGGCGGGACAGGGGGCAAGGGAGCAGTACTTC. This codes for CASSLAGQGAREQYF.

This clone occurred once. The chain is built from TRBV9 and TRBJ2-1; TRBD1 is a possible D gene (5 bases). This CDR3 is built from 12 residues. CDR1 and CDR2 from the germline V gene are SGDLS and YYNGEE. The V and J ends lost 0 bases and 8 bases respectively, with 6 bases between them. This CDR3 is CASSVEQDEQFF. The CDR3 DNA reads as TGTGCCAGCAGCGTAGAACAGGATGAGCAGTTCTTC. Full variable domain (missing parts from reference TRBV9 and TRBJ2-1): DSGVTQTPKHLITATGQRVTLRCSPRSGDLSVYWYQQSLDQGLQFLIQYYNGEERAKGNILERFSAQQFPDLHSELNLSSLELGDSALYFCASSVEQDEQFFGPGTRLTVL.

Worth noting for this clone: The sample has other DNA sequences that encode this CDR3 too. The chain is built from TRBV7-2 and TRBJ2-1; the D is unclear. V gave up 1 base and J gave up 6 bases, with 7 bases separating them. Per germline, CDR1 SGHTA and CDR2 FQGNSA. The CDR3 runs 13 residues. In DNA form, the CDR3 reads TGTGCCAGCAGCTTAGTTCCCGGCAATGAGCAGTTCTTC. It is translated as CASSLVPGNEQFF. Using reference TRBV7-2 and TRBJ2-1 for the parts outside the CDR3, the full variable domain is GAGVSQSPSNKVTEKGKDVELRCDPISGHTALYWYRQSLGQGLEFLIYFQGNSAPDKSGLPSDRFSAERTGGSVSTLTIQRTQQEDSAVYLCASSLVPGNEQFFGPGTRLTVL.

A single count supports this clone. This sequence joins TRBV9 and TRBJ2-1, with 8 bases identical to TRBD2. After removal of 4 bases from V and 5 bases from J, the junction contained 8 bases not matched to a gene. Per the germline V gene, CDR1 is SGDLS and CDR2 is YYNGEE. CDR3 size: 15 residues. In DNA, the CDR3 is TGTGCCAGCAGCATAGCTAGCGGGCCAAACAATGAGCAGTTCTTC. This gives the protein CASSIASGPNNEQFF.

This clone was observed a single time. The V gene is TRBV5-1, the J gene TRBJ2-1, with a weak D call TRBD1 (6 bases). Germline V gene lookup returns CDR1 SGHRS and CDR2 YFSETQ. Trimming stripped 5 bases from V and 10 bases from J, with 13 bases between. The CDR3 loop spans 12 amino acids. The CDR3 region has the DNA TGCGCCAGCAGGCAGGGGACGAACGAGCAGTTCTTC. It is translated as CASRQGTNEQFF.

The V and J genes are TRBV9 and TRBJ1-1, with D possibly matching TRBD1 (6 bases). The CDR3 spans 14 residues. V shed 4 bases and J shed 1 base, with 11 bases lying between them. From germline, CDR1 is SGDLS and CDR2 YYNGEE. CDR3 DNA sequence: TGTGCCAGCAGCCGCGAAGGGGGGAACACTGAAGCTTTCTTT. Translating it yields CASSREGGNTEAFF.

This chain links TRBV3-1 (or the pseudogene TRBV3-2) with TRBJ2-7; 7 bases map to TRBD1. The CDR3 spans 15 residues. Looked up from germline, CDR1 is LGHDT and CDR2 is YNNKEL (reference sequence). The trim removed 4 bases at V and 2 bases at J, leaving 8 bases unmatched. The CDR3 region has the DNA TGTGCCAGCAGCCGACCGGGACAGCAGGCCTACGAGCAGTACTTC. This sequence encodes CASSRPGQQAYEQYF.

The rearrangement links TRBV19 to TRBJ2-7, with 8 positions matching TRBD1. Germline V gene data show CDR1 as LNHDA and CDR2 as SQIVND (reference sequence). The CDR3 length is 14 residues. The ends lost 3 bases at V and 5 bases at J; junction bases unmatched: 6. Written as DNA, the CDR3 is TGTGCCAGTAGTATTTCTCGGACAGGGAACGAGCAGTACTTC. Protein product: CASSISRTGNEQYF.

This clone was recorded once. The chain couples TRBV9 to TRBJ2-3; D is perhaps TRBD1 (6 bases). Trimming stripped 0 bases from V and 0 bases from J, with 11 bases between. The CDR3 is 16 residues long. CDR1 and CDR2 from the germline V gene are SGDLS and YYNGEE. In nucleotides, the CDR3 is TGTGCCAGCAGCGTAGTAGGGGGAAGCAGCACAGATACGCAGTATTTT. This translates into CASSVVGGSSTDTQYF.

V and J are TRBV27 and TRBJ2-7, with D maybe TRBD2 (5 bases). Germline CDR1 MNHEY, CDR2 SMNVEV (reference sequence). Deletions cut 6 bases from V and 0 bases from J, with 18 bases between. The CDR3 has 16 residues. CDR3 loop: CASRSIEGYLSYEQYF. As DNA, the CDR3 is TGTGCCAGCAGGAGCATAGAGGGATACCTCTCCTACGAGCAGTACTTC.

The sample holds one count of this clone. The chain joins TRBV27 to TRBJ2-7, with TRBD2 identical over 10 bases. Germline CDR1 MNHEY, CDR2 SMNVEV (reference sequence). The CDR3 runs to 14 residues. V lost 6 bases to trimming and J lost 7 bases; unmatched junction nucleotides: 9. In DNA, the CDR3 is TGTGCCAGCAGGCTAATAGCGGGAGGACGGGAGCAGTACTTC. Its translation is CASRLIAGGREQYF.

The rearrangement uses TRBV21-1 and TRBJ1-2. TRBV21-1 is a recognized pseudogene. The CDR3 has 14 residues. CDR3 in amino acids: CASSKVPGSYGYTF. CDR3 DNA: TGTGCCAGCAGCAAAGTGCCGGGGAGCTATGGCTACACCTTC.